The rows below give T cell receptor beta chains drawn from one sample of a study of beta chain features in type 1 diabetes. Some clones are missing from TCRdb's copy, which holds only in-frame ones; the method was immunoSEQ multiplex PCR. The sample consists of under 300,000 clones, 27% of them appearing once. The specimen was central memory CD4+ T cells from blood. The origin of the receptors is a man younger than 40 in good health. CDR3s leave out the opening cysteine and the closing phenylalanine or tryptophan. Fields, in order: V gene, clone size, CDR3 protein. For some rows the clone size is stated as once, few or many, or as a class when expanded; others skip it.

TRBV19,few,ASKGGRGQRNTEAF
TRBV29-1,few,SALGSLGSSYEQY
TRBV29-1,-,SVDLGLDEQY
TRBV7-9,few,ASTSQARTEQY
TRBV28,-,ASRRDRVRQPQH
TRBV18,-,ASSPLGTGGNYGYT
TRBV5-6,-,ASSPGTGASSNYGYT
TRBV4-3,many,ASSPTVAGEQF
TRBV5-1,few,ASSLAAETQY
TRBV6-6,-,ASRQQIAKNIQY
TRBV29-1,few,SVPGLAGLNTGELF
TRBV2,-,ASRTGMNTEAF
TRBV11-2,-,ASTFARGSYEQY
TRBV9,few,ASSPPTTGSGANVLT
TRBV9,-,ASSARDRG
TRBV7-9,-,ASSPSRSITYEQY
TRBV7-8,few,ASSSMGQLSSYNEQF
TRBV9,few,ASSPTGYTEAF
TRBV10-3,-,ASSVTGQGYT
TRBV10-3,-,AISDSSQETQY
TRBV7-9,-,ASSLHTANYGYT
TRBV20-1,few,SASNQPQH
TRBV7-2,-,ASSFNIAGANVLT
TRBV4-3,few,ASSQVFSGMGQPQH
TRBV18,-,ASSPPVGSLRTQY
TRBV14,-,ASSQVTEQF
TRBV30,few,AWAPNRRTEAF
TRBV15,-,ATSGGGSYNEQF
TRBV30,-,AWSARDRGDRNTEAF
TRBV5-4,-,ASSTEGPHSPLH
TRBV7-2,many,ASSLVVTSGRAGEQY
TRBV11-2,-,ASSPHGGRFGGYT